Below, 21 T cell receptor beta chains from the same sample are listed, as sequenced in a study of identical twins. TCRdb analysed the 5' RACE reads with MiXCR anew, one entry per CDR3 protein. The sample lists some 660,000 distinct CDR3 sequences, 8.6% seen once, with 0.75% to 1% in the top ten. This sample was also put to use in a study of yellow fever vaccine responses in identical twins.

The sample taken for sequencing was PBMCs. The receptors stem from a woman younger than 35 in good health.

In its sample, this clonotype was seen many times. This chain links TRBV12-3 or TRBV12-4 with TRBJ2-1, with D tentatively TRBD1 or TRBD2 (5 bases each). Trimming left V 3 bases short and J 6 bases short, with 6 bases between. The CDR3 contains 12 residues. The chain's CDR3 is CASSFGTNEQFF. The CDR3 region has the DNA TGTGCCAGCAGTTTCGGGACCAATGAGCAGTTCTTC.

This clonotype was found a few times. This sequence joins TRBV6-2 or TRBV6-3 and TRBJ1-1; 7 bases map to TRBD1. CDR3 length: 15 residues. Germline CDR1 and CDR2: MNHEY and SVGEGT. V lost 0 bases, J lost 1 base, and 2 bases stayed unmatched. The CDR3, as DNA: TGTGCCAGCAGTTACTCGAGGACAGGGAACACTGAAGCTTTCTTT. Translated: CASSYSRTGNTEAFF.

This clonotype was counted a few times. This chain uses TRBV24-1 with TRBJ2-5; no clear D. The germline V and J ends were trimmed by 4 bases and 3 bases, with 8 bases remaining between them. Germline V CDR1 and CDR2: KGHDR, SFDVKD. The CDR3 has 13 residues. CDR3 protein: CATSDPNEETQYF. The DNA of the CDR3 is TGTGCCACCAGTGACCCGAACGAAGAGACCCAGTACTTC.

This clonotype turned up a few times. The CDR3, as DNA: TGTGCCATCGGTGGGTCGTTTTCCGATGAGCAGTTCTTC. Amino acid sequence: CAIGGSFSDEQFF. The rearrangement links TRBV10-3 to TRBJ2-1; D gene unclear. V was trimmed by 8 bases and J by 8 bases, leaving 16 bases between them. Germline V gives CDR1 ENHRY, CDR2 SYGVKD. This CDR3 is built from 13 residues.

This clonotype has ten or more counts. J is TRBJ2-7 and V is TRBV7-2; D is possibly TRBD2 (6 bases). With 1 base removed from V and 6 bases from J, the gap between germline ends came to 13 bases. CDR1 SGHTA and CDR2 FQGNSA come from the germline V gene. This CDR3 contains 14 residues. The chain's CDR3 is CASSLGWEESEQYF. The CDR3 bases are TGTGCCAGCAGCTTAGGGTGGGAGGAGAGCGAGCAGTACTTC. Full variable domain (remainder filled in from reference TRBV7-2 and TRBJ2-7): GAGVSQSPSNKVTEKGKDVELRCDPISGHTALYWYRQSLGQGLEFLIYFQGNSAPDKSGLPSDRFSAERTGGSVSTLTIQRTQQEDSAVYLCASSLGWEESEQYFGPGTRLTVT.

This clonotype has a handful of counts. The chain couples TRBV4-1 to TRBJ2-1, with D possibly TRBD2 on 5 matching bases. The ends were cut back, 1 base at V and 8 bases at J, with 12 bases in the middle. CDR1 and CDR2 from the germline V gene are MGHRA and YSYEKL. The CDR3 length is 14 residues. CDR3 region: CASSQVAVRDEQFF. The CDR3 DNA reads as TGCGCCAGCAGCCAAGTCGCGGTGCGGGATGAGCAGTTCTTC.

In this sample, this clonotype turned up a few times. V and J are TRBV24-1 and TRBJ2-2; D possibly corresponds to TRBD1 (7 bases). CDR3 length: 15 residues. Trimming took off 3 bases at V and 5 bases at J, with 12 bases between the two ends. Germline-derived CDR1 and CDR2 are KGHDR and SFDVKD. CDR3 coding DNA: TGTGCCACCAGTGATCCCCCAGGGGGGACCGGGGAGCTGTTTTTT. Translated: CATSDPPGGTGELFF.

The rearrangement joins TRBV5-1 to TRBJ2-7; 8 bases are shared with TRBD1. The CDR3 covers 14 residues. CDR1 and CDR2 (germline): SGHRS, YFSETQ. After removal of 6 bases from V and 3 bases from J, the junction contained 8 bases not matched to a gene. Here the CDR3 DNA reads TGCGCCAGCATGACAGGGGATACTTACTACGAGCAGTACTTC. The encoded protein is CASMTGDTYYEQYF.

The sample holds a few counts of this clonotype. This chain uses TRBV10-3 with TRBJ2-7; 13 nucleotides line up with TRBD2. CDR3 length: 17 amino acids. The V gene's germline CDR1 is ENHRY and CDR2 SYGVKD. J was trimmed by 0 bases and V by 6 bases; bases with no gene match: 8. DNA of the CDR3: TGTGCCATCAGCGGGACTAGCGGGATTATCCCCTCCTACGAGCAGTACTTC. Protein: CAISGTSGIIPSYEQYF.

This chain links TRBV29-1 with TRBJ2-6, with a tentative D call TRBD1 (6 bases). Germline V CDR1 and CDR2: SQVTM, ANQGSEA. Trimming cost V 5 bases and J 0 bases, with 11 bases left between them. The CDR3 is made up of 15 amino acids. Here the CDR3 reads CSVRQVTSGANVLTF. Here the CDR3 DNA reads TGCAGCGTTCGACAGGTTACCTCTGGGGCCAACGTCCTGACTTTC.

This clonotype has only a few counts. The chain uses TRBV20-1 and TRBJ2-2; 8 bases line up with TRBD2. Per the germline V gene, CDR1 is DFQATT and CDR2 is SNEGSKA (reference sequence). Trimming at V came to 2 bases and at J to 4 bases, leaving 12 bases not matched to a gene. This CDR3 has 17 amino acids. CDR3 DNA sequence: TGCAGTGCTAGACCTTTCACGGGACTAGTGGGCACCGGGGAGCTGTTTTTT. Translated, it gives CSARPFTGLVGTGELFF.

This chain uses TRBV6-6 with TRBJ2-7; 8 bases match TRBD1. V shed 6 bases, J shed 2 bases, and the junction held 3 bases outside the gene matches. Germline CDR1 and CDR2: MNHNY and SVGAGI (reference sequence). The CDR3 loop spans 13 amino acids. The CDR3 is CASRTGATYEQYF. The CDR3 DNA reads as TGTGCCAGCAGGACAGGGGCCACCTACGAGCAGTACTTC.

There are a few counts of this clonotype. The rearrangement links TRBV29-1 to TRBJ2-2, with 10 positions matching TRBD1. Germline assignment: CDR1 SQVTM and CDR2 ANQGSEA. V lost 5 bases, J lost 4 bases, and 4 bases stayed unmatched. The CDR3 runs to 14 residues. The CDR3 region is CSVPRTGGTGELFF. The CDR3 region has the DNA TGCAGCGTTCCTAGGACAGGGGGCACCGGGGAGCTGTTTTTT.

This clonotype occurred a few times. The chain links TRBV6-2 or TRBV6-3 to TRBJ2-1; 12 nucleotides line up with TRBD2. The CDR3 length is 15 residues. The J segment lost 8 bases and the V segment lost 8 bases, leaving 10 bases of the junction unmatched. Germline loops: CDR1 MNHEY, CDR2 SVGEGT. The CDR3 here is CASAPLAGGVDEQFF. The CDR3 bases are TGTGCCAGCGCGCCGCTAGCGGGAGGGGTCGATGAGCAGTTCTTC.

This clonotype occurred many times. V is TRBV7-9 and J is TRBJ1-1; D not certain. This CDR3 spans 14 amino acids. V was pared by 2 bases and J by 7 bases, with 14 bases between. Germline values: CDR1 SEHNR, CDR2 FQNEAQ (reference sequence). This CDR3 reads CASSLYGLEDEAFF. The CDR3 bases are TGTGCCAGCAGCTTATACGGGTTGGAGGATGAAGCTTTCTTT.

This clonotype was seen ten or more times. The chain carries TRBV11-2 and TRBJ2-2; D could derive from TRBD1 or TRBD2 (5 bases each). Germline CDR1 SGHAT, CDR2 FQNNGV. This CDR3 comprises 15 residues. V was trimmed by 5 bases and J by 6 bases, leaving 16 bases between them. The CDR3 DNA follows: TGTGCCAGCAGCCGCGGTGACACGGGACCCGGGGAGCTGTTTTTT. Protein product: CASSRGDTGPGELFF.

The chain carries TRBV7-9 and TRBJ2-3; D may be TRBD2 (5 bases). The germline V and J ends were trimmed by 5 bases and 2 bases, with 8 bases remaining between them. Germline V gene data show CDR1 as SEHNR and CDR2 as FQNEAQ (reference sequence). The CDR3 is 13 residues long. CDR3 nucleotide sequence: TGTGCCAGCAGCCCAGCGGCCACAGATACGCAGTATTTT. It encodes CASSPAATDTQYF.

This clonotype was found many times. The chain carries TRBV5-6 and TRBJ2-7; D gene unclear. This CDR3 comprises 11 residues. Trimming removed 5 bases at V and 7 bases at J, with 10 bases between. Germline V gene sequence: CDR1 SGHDT, CDR2 YYEEEE. CDR3 in amino acids: CASSTMREQYF. As DNA, the CDR3 is TGTGCCAGCAGTACTATGAGGGAGCAGTACTTC. Filled out from reference TRBV5-6 and TRBJ2-7, the complete variable domain reads DAGVTQSPTHLIKTRGQQVTLRCSPKSGHDTVSWYQQALGQGPQFIFQYYEEEERQRGNFPDRFSGHQFPNYSSELNVNALLLGDSALYLCASSTMREQYFGPGTRLTVT.

This clonotype was counted at least ten times. The chain is built from TRBV29-1 and TRBJ1-1; D not certain. The germline CDR1 and CDR2 sequences are SQVTM and ANQGSEA. The CDR3 covers 15 residues. V lost 0 bases and J lost 0, with 11 bases in between. The CDR3 loop is CSVEDRRVMNTEAFF. As DNA, the CDR3 is TGCAGCGTTGAAGATCGTAGGGTAATGAACACTGAAGCTTTCTTT.

The chain combines TRBV6-1 with TRBJ1-6, with D maybe TRBD1 (6 bases). V was shortened by 4 bases and J by 10 bases, with 14 bases between the two germline ends. Germline CDR1 reads MNHNS; CDR2 reads SASEGT. This CDR3 is built from 14 residues. The CDR3 region has the DNA TGTGCCAGCAGTGGAAGGCCAGGGGAATCACCCCTCCACTTT. This codes for CASSGRPGESPLHF.

This chain links TRBV5-6 with TRBJ2-1, with no clear D. Looked up from germline, CDR1 is SGHDT and CDR2 is YYEEEE. Trimming removed 9 bases at V and 1 base at J, with 17 bases between. The CDR3 covers 15 residues. CDR3 coding DNA: TGTGCCACCCTTATGCACATTCAATCCTACAATGAGCAGTTCTTC. Its protein product is CATLMHIQSYNEQFF.